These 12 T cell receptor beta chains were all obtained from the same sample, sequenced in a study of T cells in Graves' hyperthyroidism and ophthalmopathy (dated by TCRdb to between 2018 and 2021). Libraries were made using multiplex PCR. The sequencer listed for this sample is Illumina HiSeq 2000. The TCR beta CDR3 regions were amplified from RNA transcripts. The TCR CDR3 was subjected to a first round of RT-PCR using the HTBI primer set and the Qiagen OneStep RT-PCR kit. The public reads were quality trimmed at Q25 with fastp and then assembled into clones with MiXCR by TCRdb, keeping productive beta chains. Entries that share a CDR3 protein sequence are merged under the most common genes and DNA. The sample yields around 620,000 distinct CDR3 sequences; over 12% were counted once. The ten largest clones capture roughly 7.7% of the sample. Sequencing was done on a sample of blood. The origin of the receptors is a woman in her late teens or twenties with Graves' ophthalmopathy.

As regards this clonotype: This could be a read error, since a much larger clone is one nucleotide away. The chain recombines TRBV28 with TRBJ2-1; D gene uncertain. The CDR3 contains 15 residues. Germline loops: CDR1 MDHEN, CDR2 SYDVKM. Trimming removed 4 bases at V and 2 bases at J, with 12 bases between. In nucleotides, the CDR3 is TGTGCCAGCAGTTCAGAGCCACGCCCCTACAATGAGCAGTTCTTC. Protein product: CASSSEPRPYNEQFF.

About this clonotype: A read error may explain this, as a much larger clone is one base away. The CDR3 loop reads CANSGLIPTDTQYF. Written as DNA, the CDR3 is TGTGCCAACAGTGGGCTAATCCCGACAGATACGCAGTATTTT. This chain uses TRBV2 with TRBJ2-3; D ambiguous. The CDR3 loop spans 14 amino acids. Per the germline V gene, CDR1 is SNHLY and CDR2 is FYNNEI.

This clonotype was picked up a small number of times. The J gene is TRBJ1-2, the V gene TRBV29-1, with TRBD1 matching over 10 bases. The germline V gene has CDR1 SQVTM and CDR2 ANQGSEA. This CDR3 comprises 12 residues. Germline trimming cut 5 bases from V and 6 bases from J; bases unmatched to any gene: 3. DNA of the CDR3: TGCAGCGTTACCGGGACAGGGGATGGCTACACCTTC. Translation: CSVTGTGDGYTF.

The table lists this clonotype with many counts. The DNA of the CDR3 is TGCAGTGGTGGGACAGGGGGCGAAGGTGGCTACACCTTC. Translated: CSGGTGGEGGYTF. V gene TRBV20-1 combines with J gene TRBJ1-2; TRBD1 matches 12 bases. The junction had 7 bases not matched to a gene; V was cut back by 7 bases and J by 7 bases. The CDR3 is made up of 13 amino acids. Germline assignment: CDR1 DFQATT and CDR2 SNEGSKA (reference sequence).

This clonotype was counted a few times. CDR3 coding DNA: TGTGCCAGCAGCAAAGGACTAGCGGGAATCTCTTCCCGAGAAAGTGGCGAGCAGTACTTC. It yields the protein CASSKGLAGISSRESGEQYF. The rearrangement uses TRBV5-4 and TRBJ2-7, with TRBD2 matching over 12 bases. This CDR3 has 20 residues. Germline CDR1 reads SGHNT; CDR2 reads YYREEE (reference sequence). V was pared by 4 bases and J by 6 bases, with 23 bases of the junction left unmatched.

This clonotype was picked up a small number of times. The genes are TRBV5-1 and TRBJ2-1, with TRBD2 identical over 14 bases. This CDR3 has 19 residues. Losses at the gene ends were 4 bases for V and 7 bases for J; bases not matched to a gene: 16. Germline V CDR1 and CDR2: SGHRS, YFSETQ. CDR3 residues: CASSHRLAGGPGFLNEQFF. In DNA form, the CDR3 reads TGCGCCAGCAGCCACCGACTAGCGGGAGGGCCGGGGTTTTTAAATGAGCAGTTCTTC.

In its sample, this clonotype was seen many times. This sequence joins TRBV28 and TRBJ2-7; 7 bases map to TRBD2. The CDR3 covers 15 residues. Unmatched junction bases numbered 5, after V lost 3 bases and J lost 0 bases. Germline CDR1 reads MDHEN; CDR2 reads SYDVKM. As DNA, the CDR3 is TGTGCCAGCAGTTTTTTCGGGACTAACTCCTACGAGCAGTACTTC. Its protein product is CASSFFGTNSYEQYF. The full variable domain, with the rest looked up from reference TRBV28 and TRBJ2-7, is DVKVTQSSRYLVKRTGEKVFLECVQDMDHENMFWYRQDPGLGLRLIYFSYDVKMKEKGDIPEGYSVSREKKERFSLILESASTNQTSMYLCASSFFGTNSYEQYFGPGTRLTVT.

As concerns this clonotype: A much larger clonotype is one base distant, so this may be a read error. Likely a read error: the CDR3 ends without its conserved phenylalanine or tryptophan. The CDR3 region is CASSYVGREAFL. DNA of the CDR3: TGTGCCAGCAGTTACGTCGGCAGGGAGGCTTTCCTT. The V gene is TRBV6-5, the J gene TRBJ1-1; D perhaps matches TRBD1 (5 bases). This CDR3 has 12 residues. CDR1 MNHEY and CDR2 SVGAGI come from the germline V gene. V lost 2 bases, J lost 11 bases, and 12 bases lay in between.

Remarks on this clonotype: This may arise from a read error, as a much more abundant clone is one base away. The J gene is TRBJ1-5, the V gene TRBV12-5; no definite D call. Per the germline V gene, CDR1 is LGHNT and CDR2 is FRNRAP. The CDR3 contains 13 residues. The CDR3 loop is CASGFSPNQPRHF. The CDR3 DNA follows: TGTGCTAGTGGTTTTTCTCCGAATCAGCCCCGGCATTTT.

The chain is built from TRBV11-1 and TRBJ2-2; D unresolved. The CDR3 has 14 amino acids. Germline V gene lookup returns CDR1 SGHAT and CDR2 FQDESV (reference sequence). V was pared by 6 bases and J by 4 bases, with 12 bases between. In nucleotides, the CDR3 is TGTGCCAGCAGATATGGGCAGGCCACCGGGGAGCTGTTTTTT. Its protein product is CASRYGQATGELFF. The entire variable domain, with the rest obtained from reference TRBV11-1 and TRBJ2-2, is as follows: EAEVAQSPRYKITEKSQAVAFWCDPISGHATLYWYRQILGQGPELLVQFQDESVVDDSQLPKDRFSAERLKGVDSTLKIQPAELGDSAMYLCASRYGQATGELFFGEGSRLTVL.

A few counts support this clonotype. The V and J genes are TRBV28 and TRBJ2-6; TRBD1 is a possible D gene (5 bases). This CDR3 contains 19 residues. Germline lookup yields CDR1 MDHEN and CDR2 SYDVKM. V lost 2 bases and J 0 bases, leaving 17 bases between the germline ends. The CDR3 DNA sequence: TGTGCCAGCAGTTTACAGGGTGCACAATTTGTCTCTGGGGCCAACGTCCTGACTTTC. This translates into CASSLQGAQFVSGANVLTF.

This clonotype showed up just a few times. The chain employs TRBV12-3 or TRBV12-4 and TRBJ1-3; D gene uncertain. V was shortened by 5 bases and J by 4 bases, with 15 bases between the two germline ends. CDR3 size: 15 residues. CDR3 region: CASSLAGMPGNTIYF. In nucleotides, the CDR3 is TGTGCCAGCAGTCTGGCGGGGATGCCAGGAAACACCATATATTTT.